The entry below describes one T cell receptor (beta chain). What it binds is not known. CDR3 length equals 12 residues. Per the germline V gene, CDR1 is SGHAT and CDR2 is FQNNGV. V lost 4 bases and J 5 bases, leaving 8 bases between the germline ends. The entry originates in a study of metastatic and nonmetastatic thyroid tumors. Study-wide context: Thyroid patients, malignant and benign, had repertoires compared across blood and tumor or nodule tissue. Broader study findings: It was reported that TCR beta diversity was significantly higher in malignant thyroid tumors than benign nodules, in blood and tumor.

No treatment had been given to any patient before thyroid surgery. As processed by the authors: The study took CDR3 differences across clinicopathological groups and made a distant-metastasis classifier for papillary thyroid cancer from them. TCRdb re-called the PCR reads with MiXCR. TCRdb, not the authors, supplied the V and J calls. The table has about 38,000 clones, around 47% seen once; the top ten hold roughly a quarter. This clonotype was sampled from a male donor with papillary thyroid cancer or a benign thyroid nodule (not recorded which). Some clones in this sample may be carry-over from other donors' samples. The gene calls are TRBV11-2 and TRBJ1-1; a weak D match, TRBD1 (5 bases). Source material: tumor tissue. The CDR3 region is CASSSGRTEAFF. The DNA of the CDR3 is TGTGCCAGCAGCTCAGGGCGGACTGAAGCTTTCTTT. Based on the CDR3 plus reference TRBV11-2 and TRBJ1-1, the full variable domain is EAGVAQSPRYKIIEKRQSVAFWCNPISGHATLYWYQQILGQGPKLLIQFQNNGVVDDSQLPKDRFSAERLKGVDSTLKIQPAKLEDSAVYLCASSSGRTEAFFGQGTRLTVV.